Listed below are T cell receptor beta chains from one sample, sequenced in a study of blood T cell repertoires in COVID-19. Generated by immunoSEQ multiplex PCR, the TCRdb table keeps only in-frame clones and is missing some. The profile shows some 220,000 clones, more than 75% of them singletons. Sequenced material: peripheral blood. These TCRs come from a human donor in a cohort sampled during active COVID-19. CDR3s include the opening cysteine and the closing phenylalanine or tryptophan.

v_gene	j_gene	CDR3aa
TRBV11-3	TRBJ2-3	CASSSSQGDTQYF
TRBV2	TRBJ1-4	CASTTPGGTNEKLFF
TRBV9	TRBJ2-2	CASSVVAGGAGELFF
TRBV23-1	TRBJ1-6	CASSQSGRGPRSPLHF
TRBV5-1	TRBJ2-1	CASSLREASEQFF
TRBV19	TRBJ1-2	CASSISNYGYTF
TRBV7-2	TRBJ1-1	CASSTTGGLDTEAFF
TRBV2	TRBJ1-2	CASSSDRGGGYTF
TRBV4-3	TRBJ2-2	CASSPRLGRGAGELFF
TRBV7-6	TRBJ1-5	CASSLQVRGQPQHF
TRBV30	TRBJ1-6	CALTGGNSPLHF
TRBV3-1/TRBV3-2	TRBJ2-1	CASSAPGGGSENEQFF
TRBV12-3/TRBV12-4	TRBJ2-7	CASGGAGSYEQYF
TRBV4-2	TRBJ1-4	CASSHPKGQEAEQLFF
TRBV4-2	TRBJ1-6	CASSQEEGNSPLHF
TRBV5-6	TRBJ1-2	CASSLGQGGYGYTF
TRBV9	TRBJ2-1	CASSARLANNEQFF
TRBV28	TRBJ1-2	CASSLQVRGGYGYTF